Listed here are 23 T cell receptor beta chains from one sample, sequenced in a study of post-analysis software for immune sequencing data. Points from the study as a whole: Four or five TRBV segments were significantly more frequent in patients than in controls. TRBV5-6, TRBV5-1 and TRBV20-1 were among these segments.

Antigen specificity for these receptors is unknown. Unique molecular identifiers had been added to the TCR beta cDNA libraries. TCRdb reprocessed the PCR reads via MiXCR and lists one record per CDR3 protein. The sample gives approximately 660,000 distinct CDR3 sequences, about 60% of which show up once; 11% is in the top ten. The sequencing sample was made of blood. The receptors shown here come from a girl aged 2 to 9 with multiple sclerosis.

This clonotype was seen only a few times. The CDR3 region has the DNA TGTGCCACCAGCCCATACCCTCCGGGACAGGGGGCAGATACGCAGTATTTT. Its protein product is CATSPYPPGQGADTQYF. J is TRBJ2-3 and V is TRBV15, with 11 positions matching TRBD1. V dropped 5 bases and J dropped 4; count of bases not matched to a gene: 11. Germline loops: CDR1 LNHNV, CDR2 YYDKDF (reference sequence). CDR3 length equals 17 residues.

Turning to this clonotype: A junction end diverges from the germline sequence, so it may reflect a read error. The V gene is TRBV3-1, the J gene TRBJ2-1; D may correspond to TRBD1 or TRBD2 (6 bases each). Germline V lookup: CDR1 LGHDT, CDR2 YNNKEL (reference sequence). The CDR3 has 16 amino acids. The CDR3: CASSQEGGNSHNEQFF. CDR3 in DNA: TGTGCCAGCAGCCAAGAAGGGGGGAACTCCCACAATGAGCAGTTCTTC.

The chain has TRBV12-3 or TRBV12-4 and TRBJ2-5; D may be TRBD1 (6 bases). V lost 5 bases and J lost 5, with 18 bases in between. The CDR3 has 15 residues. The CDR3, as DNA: TGTGCCAGCAGTCACCTAGGGGGATCGGGGGAGACCCAGTACTTC. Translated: CASSHLGGSGETQYF.

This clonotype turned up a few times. The CDR3 loop is CASSVQEENYGYTF. In nucleotides, the CDR3 is TGTGCCAGCAGCGTACAGGAGGAGAACTATGGCTACACCTTC. The chain joins TRBV7-9 to TRBJ1-2; possible D gene TRBD1, 5 bases. The CDR3 contains 14 residues. The germline V and J ends were trimmed by 5 bases and 2 bases, with 12 bases remaining between them. Germline V lookup: CDR1 SEHNR, CDR2 FQNEAQ (reference sequence).

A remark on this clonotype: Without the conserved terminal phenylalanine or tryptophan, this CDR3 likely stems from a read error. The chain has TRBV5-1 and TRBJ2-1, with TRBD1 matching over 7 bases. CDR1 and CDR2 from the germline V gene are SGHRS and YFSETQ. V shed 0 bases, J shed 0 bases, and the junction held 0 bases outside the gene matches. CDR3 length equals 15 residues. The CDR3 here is CASSLGTGSYNEQFV. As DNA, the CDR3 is TGCGCCAGCAGCTTGGGGACAGGCTCCTACAATGAGCAGTTCGTC.

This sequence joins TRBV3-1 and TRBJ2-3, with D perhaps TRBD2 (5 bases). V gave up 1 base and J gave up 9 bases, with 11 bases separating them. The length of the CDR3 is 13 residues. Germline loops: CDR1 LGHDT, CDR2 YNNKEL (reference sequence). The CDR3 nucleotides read TGTGCCAGCAGCCAAGGATGGGAGAGGACGCAGTATTTT. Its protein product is CASSQGWERTQYF.

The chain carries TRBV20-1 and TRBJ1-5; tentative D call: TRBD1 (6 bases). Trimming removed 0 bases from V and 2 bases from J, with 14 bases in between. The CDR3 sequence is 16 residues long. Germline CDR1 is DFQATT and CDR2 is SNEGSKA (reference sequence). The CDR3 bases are TGCAGTGCTAGAGATGAGGGGGGGTTAGGCAATCAGCCCCAGCATTTT. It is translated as CSARDEGGLGNQPQHF.

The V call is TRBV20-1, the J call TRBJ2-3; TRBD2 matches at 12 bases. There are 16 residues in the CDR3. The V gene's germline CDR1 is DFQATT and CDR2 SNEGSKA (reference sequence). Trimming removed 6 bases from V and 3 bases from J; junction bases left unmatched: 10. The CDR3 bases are TGCAGTGCAGCGACTAGCGGGAGCGGGAGAACAGATACGCAGTATTTT. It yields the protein CSAATSGSGRTDTQYF.

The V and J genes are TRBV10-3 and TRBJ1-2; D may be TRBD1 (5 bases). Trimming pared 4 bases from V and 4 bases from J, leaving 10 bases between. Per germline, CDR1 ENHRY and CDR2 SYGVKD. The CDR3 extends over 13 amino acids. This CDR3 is CAISGRGGYGYTF. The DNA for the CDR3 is TGTGCCATCAGTGGAAGGGGAGGCTATGGCTACACCTTC.

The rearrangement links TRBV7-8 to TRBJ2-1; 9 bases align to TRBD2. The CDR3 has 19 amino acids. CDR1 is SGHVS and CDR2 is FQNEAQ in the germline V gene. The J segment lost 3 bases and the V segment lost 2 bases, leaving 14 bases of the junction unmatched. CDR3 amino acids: CASSLPRGGSGGDYNEQFF. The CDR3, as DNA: TGTGCCAGCAGCTTACCCCGGGGTGGTAGCGGGGGCGACTACAATGAGCAGTTCTTC.

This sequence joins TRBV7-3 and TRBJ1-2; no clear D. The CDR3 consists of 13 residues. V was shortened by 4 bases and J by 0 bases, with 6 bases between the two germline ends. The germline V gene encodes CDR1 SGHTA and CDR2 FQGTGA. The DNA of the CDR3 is TGTGCCAGCAGCTCCGAACCTAACTATGGCTACACCTTC. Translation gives CASSSEPNYGYTF.

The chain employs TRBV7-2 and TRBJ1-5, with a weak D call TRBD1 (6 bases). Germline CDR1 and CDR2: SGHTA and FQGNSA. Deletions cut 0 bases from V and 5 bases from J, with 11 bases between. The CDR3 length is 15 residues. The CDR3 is CASSLAVTGDQPQHF. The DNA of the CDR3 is TGTGCCAGCAGCTTAGCGGTGACAGGAGATCAGCCCCAGCATTTT.

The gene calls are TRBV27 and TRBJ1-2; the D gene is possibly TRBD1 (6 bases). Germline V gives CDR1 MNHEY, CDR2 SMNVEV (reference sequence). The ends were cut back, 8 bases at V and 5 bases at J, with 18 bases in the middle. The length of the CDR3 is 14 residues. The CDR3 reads CASGLQDRVYGYTF. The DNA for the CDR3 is TGTGCCAGCGGCCTTCAGGACAGAGTTTATGGCTACACCTTC.

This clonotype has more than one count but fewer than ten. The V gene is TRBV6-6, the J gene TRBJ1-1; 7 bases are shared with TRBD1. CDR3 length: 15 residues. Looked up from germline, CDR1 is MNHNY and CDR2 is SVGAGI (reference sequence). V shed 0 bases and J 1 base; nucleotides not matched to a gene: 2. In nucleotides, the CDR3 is TGTGCCAGCAGTTACTCCCGGGACAGGAACACTGAAGCTTTCTTT. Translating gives CASSYSRDRNTEAFF.

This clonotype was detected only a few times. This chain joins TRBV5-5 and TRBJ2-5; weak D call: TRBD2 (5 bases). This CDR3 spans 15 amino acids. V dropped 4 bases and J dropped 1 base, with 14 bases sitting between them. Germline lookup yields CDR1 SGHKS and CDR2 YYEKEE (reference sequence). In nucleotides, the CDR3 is TGTGCCAGCAGCACGCAAGGACTGCCCCAAGAGACCCAGTACTTC. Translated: CASSTQGLPQETQYF.

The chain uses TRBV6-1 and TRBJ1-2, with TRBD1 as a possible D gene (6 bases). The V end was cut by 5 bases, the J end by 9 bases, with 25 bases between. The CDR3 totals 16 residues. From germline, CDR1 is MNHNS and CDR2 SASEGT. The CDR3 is CASSPGTRDWEDSYTF. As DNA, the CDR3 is TGTGCCAGCAGTCCCGGGACAAGGGATTGGGAGGACAGCTACACCTTC.

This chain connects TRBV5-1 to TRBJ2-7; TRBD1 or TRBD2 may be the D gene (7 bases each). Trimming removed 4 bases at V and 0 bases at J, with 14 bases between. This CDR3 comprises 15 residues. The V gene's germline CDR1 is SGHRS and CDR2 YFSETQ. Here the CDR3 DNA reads TGCGCCAGCAGCCGTCAGGGGGGGGTCTCCTACGAGCAGTACTTC. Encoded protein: CASSRQGGVSYEQYF.

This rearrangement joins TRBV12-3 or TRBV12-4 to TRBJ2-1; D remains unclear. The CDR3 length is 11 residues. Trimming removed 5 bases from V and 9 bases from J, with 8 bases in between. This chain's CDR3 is CASSGQTEQFF. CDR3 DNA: TGTGCCAGCAGTGGGCAGACTGAGCAGTTCTTC.

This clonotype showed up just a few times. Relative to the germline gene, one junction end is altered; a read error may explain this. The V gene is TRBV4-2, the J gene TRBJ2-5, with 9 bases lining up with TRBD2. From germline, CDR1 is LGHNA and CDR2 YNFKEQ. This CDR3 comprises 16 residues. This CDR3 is CASSQEGAGGQETQYF. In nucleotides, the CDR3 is TGTGCCAGCAGCCAAGAGGGAGCGGGGGGACAAGAGACTCAGTACTTC.

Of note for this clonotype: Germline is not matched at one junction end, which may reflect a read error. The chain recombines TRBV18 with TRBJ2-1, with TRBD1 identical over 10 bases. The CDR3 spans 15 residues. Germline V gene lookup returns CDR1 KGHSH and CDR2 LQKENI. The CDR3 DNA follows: TGTGCCAGCTCACCACGGGACAGGGGATACAGTGAGCAGTTCTTC. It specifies CASSPRDRGYSEQFF.

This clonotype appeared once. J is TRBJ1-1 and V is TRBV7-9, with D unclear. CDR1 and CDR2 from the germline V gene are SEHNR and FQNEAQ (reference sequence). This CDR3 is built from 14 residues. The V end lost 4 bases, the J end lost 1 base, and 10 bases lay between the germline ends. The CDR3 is CASSSSSGNTEAFF. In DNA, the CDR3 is TGTGCCAGCAGCTCTTCCAGCGGGAACACTGAAGCTTTCTTT.

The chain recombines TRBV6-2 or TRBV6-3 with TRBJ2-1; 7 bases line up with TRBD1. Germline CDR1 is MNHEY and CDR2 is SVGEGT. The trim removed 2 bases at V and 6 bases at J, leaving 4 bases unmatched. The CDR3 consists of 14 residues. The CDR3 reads CASSYQGVINEQFF. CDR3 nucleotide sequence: TGTGCCAGCAGTTACCAGGGGGTCATCAATGAGCAGTTCTTC.

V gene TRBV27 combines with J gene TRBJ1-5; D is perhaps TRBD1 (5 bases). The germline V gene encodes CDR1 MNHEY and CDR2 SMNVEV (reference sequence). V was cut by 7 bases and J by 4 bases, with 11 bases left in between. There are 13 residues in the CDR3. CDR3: CASMAGGNQPQHF. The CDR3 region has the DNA TGTGCCAGCATGGCCGGGGGTAATCAGCCCCAGCATTTT.